Listed below are T cell receptor beta chains from one sample, sequenced in a study of immune heterogeneity within non-small cell lung tumors. TCRdb analysed the multiplex PCR reads with MiXCR anew, one entry per CDR3 protein. The sample yields tens of thousands of distinct CDR3 sequences, around 30% seen once. The specimen was lung tumor tissue. The receptors stem from a middle-aged man with non-small cell lung cancer. The CDR3 runs from the conserved cysteine through the conserved F or W. Each record gives: J gene, clone size, V gene, CDR3 length, D gene, CDR3 protein, CDR3 DNA. The D gene is left open where the match is weak. Size values are once, few and many counts, or a class for expanded clones, and some rows have none.

TRBJ2-2 few TRBV6-1 15 TRBD2 CASSEAGRAGGELFF TGTGCCAGCAGTGAAGCCGGGAGGGCCGGCGGGGAGCTGTTTTTT
TRBJ2-5 - TRBV4-2 15 - CASSQEESFQETQYF TGTGCCAGCAGCCAAGAGGAGTCCTTCCAAGAGACCCAGTACTTC
TRBJ2-5 - TRBV2 15 - CASSAQQIFQETQYF TGTGCCAGCAGTGCCCAGCAGATCTTCCAAGAGACCCAGTACTTC
TRBJ1-1 - TRBV29-1 13 TRBD1 CSAAGQENTEAFF TGCAGCGCCGCGGGACAGGAGAACACTGAAGCTTTCTTT
TRBJ2-7 many TRBV6-2/TRBV6-3 13 TRBD1 CASRRGTGFEQYF TGTGCCAGCAGACGGGGGACAGGTTTCGAGCAGTACTTC
TRBJ2-5 many TRBV7-3 13 - CASSFGSQETQYF TGTGCCAGCAGCTTCGGGTCTCAAGAGACCCAGTACTTC
TRBJ2-2 - TRBV7-2 16 TRBD2 CDSSLAGGINTGELFF TGTGACAGCAGCTTAGCGGGAGGGATTAACACCGGGGAGCTGTTTTTT
TRBJ1-1 few TRBV10-2 16 TRBD1 CASSASDRGMNTEAFF TGCGCCAGCAGTGCCTCGGACAGGGGAATGAACACTGAAGCTTTCTTT
TRBJ2-6 - TRBV10-3 17 TRBD1 CAITSDRGRAGANVLTF TGTGCCATCACCTCGGACAGGGGGCGCGCTGGGGCCAACGTCCTGACTTTC
TRBJ2-7 many TRBV9 15 - CASSVDGGLGYEQYF TGTGCCAGCAGCGTAGACGGGGGGCTTGGATACGAGCAGTACTTC
TRBJ2-7 medium-sized TRBV19 14 - CASSMRDNPYEQYF TGTGCCAGTAGTATGCGGGACAACCCTTACGAGCAGTACTTC
TRBJ1-6 - TRBV4-2 18 - CASSKDLARSKTSSPLHF TGTGCCAGCAGCAAAGATTTAGCACGGTCTAAAACCTCTTCACCCCTCCACTTT
TRBJ2-1 - TRBV19 16 - CASSSYKVPAYNEQFF TGTGCCAGTAGTAGCTACAAGGTCCCGGCATACAATGAGCAGTTCTTC
TRBJ2-3 few TRBV13 13 - CASSLGMADTQYF TGTGCCAGCAGCTTAGGTATGGCAGATACGCAGTATTTT
TRBJ1-5 - TRBV19 15 - CATNPGWGAGQPQHF TGTGCCACTAACCCGGGGTGGGGGGCGGGTCAGCCCCAGCATTTT
TRBJ1-2 many TRBV19 16 - CASSIRLSGRNYGYTF TGTGCCAGTAGTATCCGTCTTTCGGGTAGGAACTATGGCTACACCTTC
TRBJ2-7 many TRBV20-1 13 TRBD2 CSGTSGGNYEQYF TGCAGTGGAACCAGCGGGGGTAACTACGAGCAGTACTTC
TRBJ2-7 medium-sized TRBV9 14 TRBD1 CASSPFDRGGEQYF TGTGCCAGCAGCCCCTTCGACAGGGGAGGCGAGCAGTACTTC
TRBJ2-3 many TRBV11-1 14 - CASSLLRATDTQYF TGTGCCAGCAGCTTATTGCGGGCCACAGATACGCAGTATTTT
TRBJ2-1 many TRBV20-1 13 - CSARGLRGSEQFF TGCAGTGCTAGAGGACTAAGGGGTAGTGAGCAGTTCTTC
TRBJ1-6 few TRBV7-9 15 TRBD1 CASSATGTGTSPLHF TGTGCCAGCAGCGCTACCGGGACAGGGACCTCACCCCTCCACTTT
TRBJ1-5 many TRBV24-1 13 - CATSDLRGQPQHF TGTGCCACCAGTGATTTGCGGGGTCAGCCCCAGCATTTT
TRBJ2-7 - TRBV29-1 16 - CSVEDKTGTVPYEQYF TGCAGCGTTGAAGATAAAACCGGGACGGTACCCTACGAGCAGTACTTC
TRBJ2-7 many TRBV2 15 TRBD2 CASRDTSGGSYEQYF TGTGCCAGCAGGGACACCAGCGGGGGGAGCTACGAGCAGTACTTC
TRBJ2-5 once TRBV4-2 17 - CASSLSGTGAGQETQYF TGTGCCAGCAGCCTTTCAGGAACGGGGGCAGGGCAAGAGACCCAGTACTTC
TRBJ2-7 medium-sized TRBV19 14 TRBD1 CASSNTDRTYEQYF TGTGCCAGTAGCAACACGGACAGGACCTACGAGCAGTACTTC
TRBJ1-2 many TRBV19 10 - CASRGGGYTF TGTGCTAGTAGGGGAGGCGGCTACACCTTC
TRBJ2-5 - TRBV3-1 16 - CASSQEKRGVGETQYF TGTGCCAGCAGCCAAGAGAAGAGAGGAGTTGGAGAGACCCAGTACTTC
TRBJ1-5 many TRBV30 14 - CAWSAGQFNQPQHF TGTGCCTGGAGTGCCGGACAGTTCAATCAGCCCCAGCATTTT
TRBJ2-1 - TRBV24-1 17 - CATSDSSLGRRWYEQFF TGTGCCACCAGTGACTCATCCCTAGGACGGAGGTGGTATGAGCAGTTCTTC
TRBJ2-7 many TRBV6-4 14 TRBD1 CASRTGGSPYEQYF TGTGCCAGCAGGACAGGGGGGAGCCCCTACGAGCAGTACTTC
TRBJ1-2 medium-sized TRBV4-3 16 - CASSQDEGPRSYGYTF TGCGCCAGCAGCCAAGACGAGGGCCCCCGATCCTATGGCTACACCTTC
TRBJ1-1 - TRBV6-1 13 - CASSPINNAEAFF TGTGCCAGCAGTCCTATAAATAACGCTGAAGCTTTCTTT
TRBJ1-5 - TRBV15 17 TRBD1 CATSRGLGRGEDQPQHF TGTGCCACCAGCAGAGGATTGGGCAGGGGGGAGGATCAGCCCCAGCATTTT
TRBJ2-1 - TRBV20-1 17 TRBD2 CSARVYSGRGAYNEKFF TGCAGTGCTAGAGTCTATAGCGGGAGAGGGGCCTACAATGAGAAGTTCTTC
TRBJ2-2 few TRBV4-2 14 - CASSLQENTGELFF TGTGCCAGCAGCCTGCAGGAGAACACCGGGGAGCTGTTTTTT
TRBJ2-1 few TRBV29-1 11 - CSVVRVNEQFF TGCAGCGTTGTCAGGGTCAATGAGCAGTTCTTC
TRBJ2-2 - TRBV11-2 15 TRBD2 CASSLSPSGAGELFF TGTGCCAGCAGCTTATCTCCTAGCGGGGCCGGGGAGCTGTTTTTT
TRBJ1-3 few TRBV10-3 14 - CAISESTGGNTIYF TGTGCCATCAGTGAGTCGACGGGAGGAAACACCATATATTTT
TRBJ2-5 - TRBV11-2 13 - CASSYSIQETQYF TGTGCCAGCAGCTATAGTATTCAAGAGACCCAGTACTTC
TRBJ2-2 - TRBV11-2 12 - CASFVRTGELFF TGTGCCAGTTTCGTCCGCACCGGGGAGCTGTTTTTT
TRBJ1-1 - TRBV7-9 12 - CASSLSSFEAFF TGTGCCAGCAGCTTATCTTCATTTGAAGCTTTCTTT
TRBJ2-1 many TRBV12-5 10 - CASGSKGQFF TGTGCTAGTGGTTCGAAGGGGCAGTTCTTC
TRBJ1-2 many TRBV7-9 14 TRBD1 CASSLAGQNYGYTF TGTGCCAGCAGCTTAGCGGGACAGAACTATGGCTACACCTTC
TRBJ2-1 few TRBV6-2/TRBV6-3 16 - CASSYPARVVGNEQFF TGTGCCAGCAGTTACCCCGCGAGGGTAGTTGGCAATGAGCAGTTCTTC
TRBJ2-7 - TRBV30 14 - CGWSRGGSSYEQYF TGTGGCTGGAGCAGGGGGGGGAGCTCCTACGAGCAGTACTTC
TRBJ2-1 many TRBV6-2/TRBV6-3 15 TRBD1 CASRPRQGNSQEQFF TGTGCCAGCAGACCAAGACAGGGGAATAGCCAAGAGCAGTTCTTC
TRBJ2-7 many TRBV19 17 - CASSTSGFSSVWYEQYF TGTGCCAGTAGTACCTCAGGATTTTCTAGTGTTTGGTACGAGCAGTACTTC
TRBJ2-1 - TRBV19 19 - CASSIGTPGRVGPYNEQFF TGTGCCAGTAGTATAGGTACGCCTGGAAGAGTAGGGCCCTACAATGAGCAGTTCTTC
TRBJ2-2 - TRBV11-3 15 - CASSFSQSVAGEPFF TGTGCCAGCAGCTTCTCCCAATCTGTTGCCGGGGAGCCGTTTTTT
TRBJ1-5 medium-sized TRBV28 14 - CASSRDFWNQPQHF TGTGCCAGCAGCCGGGACTTCTGGAATCAGCCCCAGCATTTT
TRBJ2-7 many TRBV5-1 16 TRBD2 CASSREGVLAGYEQYF TGCGCCAGCAGCCGGGAGGGGGTACTAGCGGGATACGAGCAGTACTTC
TRBJ2-7 many TRBV24-1 14 TRBD1 CATSGGGAVDEQYF TGTGCCACCAGTGGAGGGGGCGCAGTTGACGAGCAGTACTTC
TRBJ2-4 - TRBV20-1 15 - CSADPPGPPGHIQYF TGCAGTGCCGACCCCCCTGGGCCCCCGGGACACATTCAGTACTTC
TRBJ2-2 - TRBV4-2 16 TRBD2 CASSQVASGQGGELFF TGTGCCAGCAGCCAAGTCGCTAGCGGGCAGGGCGGGGAGCTGTTTTTT
TRBJ2-1 many TRBV7-3 16 TRBD2 CASSSQSGLAVNEQFF TGTGCCAGCAGCTCTCAATCCGGACTAGCGGTCAATGAGCAGTTCTTC
TRBJ1-5 - TRBV7-8 16 TRBD1 CASSLARGYSNQPQHF TGTGCCAGCAGCTTAGCCAGGGGGTATAGCAATCAGCCCCAGCATTTT
TRBJ1-3 few TRBV7-9 15 - CASSFGGSSGNTIYF TGTGCCAGCAGCTTTGGCGGGAGCTCTGGAAACACCATATATTTT
TRBJ1-1 - TRBV9 14 - CASSVVNTNTEAFF TGTGCCAGCAGCGTAGTTAACACGAACACTGAAGCTTTCTTT